These 4 T cell receptor beta chains were all obtained from the same sample, sequenced in a study of T cells in tumors after PD-1 blockade (dated by TCRdb to about 2019). The sample's time point label is to be understood as: after anti-PD-1 therapy. Libraries were prepared through the immunoSEQ multiplex PCR assay. The source is immuneACCESS, and TCRdb retained only in-frame sequences with V and J called. Part of the clones is not carried over; for the studies checked, unresolved V genes explain less than half of this, and the remainder is unexplained. This sample is represented by approximately 30,000 clones; around 72% of them were singletons. Around 38% of the sample lies in the top ten. Material: PBMCs, obtained after anti-PD-1 treatment. The receptors here all came from a human donor with basal cell carcinoma.

The rearrangement uses TRBV7-2 and TRBJ2-5; a weak D match, TRBD1 (7 bases). Germline V gives CDR1 SGHTA, CDR2 FQGNSA. V was pared by 3 bases and J by 5 bases, with 13 bases between. This CDR3 spans 14 amino acids. The CDR3 DNA reads as TGTGCCAGCAGCTTCAAGGGGGCGGGGGAGACCCAGTACTTC. Its translation is CASSFKGAGETQYF.

The DNA for the CDR3 is TGTGCCATCAGTGATAGGGGGAACACTGAAGCTTTCTTT. Translation gives CAISDRGNTEAFF. The V gene is TRBV10-3, the J gene TRBJ1-1; D is perhaps TRBD1 (5 bases). This CDR3 contains 13 residues. Germline V gene lookup returns CDR1 ENHRY and CDR2 SYGVKD. Trimming cost V 3 bases and J 1 base, with 6 bases left between them.

The chain has TRBV6-5 and TRBJ2-1, with 8 bases aligning to TRBD1. Unmatched junction bases numbered 6, after V lost 7 bases and J lost 4 bases. There are 14 residues in the CDR3. Germline V gene sequence: CDR1 MNHEY, CDR2 SVGAGI. In DNA, the CDR3 is TGTGCCAGCACCCGCCAGGGGGCGTACAATGAGCAGTTCTTC. Translating gives CASTRQGAYNEQFF.

The genes are TRBV27 and TRBJ2-3; D is tentatively TRBD1 or TRBD2 (5 bases each). V was clipped by 0 bases and J by 9 bases, with 19 bases between them. The CDR3 covers 16 residues. The germline CDR1 and CDR2 sequences are MNHEY and SMNVEV (reference sequence). This chain's CDR3 is CASSLSTRGYQYTQYF. For the CDR3, the DNA is TGTGCCAGCAGTTTATCGACGAGGGGATACCAGTACACGCAGTATTTT.